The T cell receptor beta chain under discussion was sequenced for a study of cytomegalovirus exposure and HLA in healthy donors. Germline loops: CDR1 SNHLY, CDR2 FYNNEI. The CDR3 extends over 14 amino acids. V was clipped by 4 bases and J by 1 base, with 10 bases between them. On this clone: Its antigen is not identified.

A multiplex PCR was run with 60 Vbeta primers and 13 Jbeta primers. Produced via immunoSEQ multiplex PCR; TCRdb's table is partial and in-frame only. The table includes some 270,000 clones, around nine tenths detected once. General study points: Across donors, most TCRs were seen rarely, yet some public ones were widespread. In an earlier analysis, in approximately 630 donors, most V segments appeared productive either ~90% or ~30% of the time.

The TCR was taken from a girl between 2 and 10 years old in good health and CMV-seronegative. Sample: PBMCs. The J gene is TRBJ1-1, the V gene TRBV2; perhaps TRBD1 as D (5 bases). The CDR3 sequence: CASSGRRGNTEAFF. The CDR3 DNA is TGTGCCAGCAGTGGAAGGAGGGGGAACACTGAAGCTTTCTTT.